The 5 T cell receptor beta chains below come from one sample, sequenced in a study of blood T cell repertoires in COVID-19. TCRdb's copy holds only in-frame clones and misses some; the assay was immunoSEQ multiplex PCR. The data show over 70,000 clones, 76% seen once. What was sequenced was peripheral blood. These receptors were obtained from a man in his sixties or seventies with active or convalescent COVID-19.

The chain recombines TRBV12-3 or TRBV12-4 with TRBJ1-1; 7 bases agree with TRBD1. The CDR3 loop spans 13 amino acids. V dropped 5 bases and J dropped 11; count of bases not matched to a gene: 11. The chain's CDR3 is CASSLDDRVEAFF. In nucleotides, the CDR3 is TGTGCCAGCAGTCTAGACGACAGGGTCGAGGCTTTCTTT.

The CDR3 region has the DNA TGTGCCTGGAGTGTAGCGGGGGGGCTGTACGAGCAGTACTTC. It translates to CAWSVAGGLYEQYF. This chain connects TRBV30 to TRBJ2-7; 10 nucleotides agree with TRBD2. V shed 0 bases and J 4 bases; nucleotides not matched to a gene: 3. CDR1 and CDR2 (germline): GTSNPN, SVGIG (reference sequence). CDR3 length equals 14 residues.

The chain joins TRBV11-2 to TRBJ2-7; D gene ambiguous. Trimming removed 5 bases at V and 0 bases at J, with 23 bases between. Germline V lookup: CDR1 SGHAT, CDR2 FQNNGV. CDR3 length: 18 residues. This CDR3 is CASSNLVPDGVSSYEQYF. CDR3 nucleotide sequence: TGTGCCAGCAGCAACCTAGTGCCCGACGGAGTCAGCTCCTACGAGCAGTACTTC. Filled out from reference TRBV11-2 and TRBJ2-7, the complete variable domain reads EAGVAQSPRYKIIEKRQSVAFWCNPISGHATLYWYQQILGQGPKLLIQFQNNGVVDDSQLPKDRFSAERLKGVDSTLKIQPAKLEDSAVYLCASSNLVPDGVSSYEQYFGPGTRLTVT.

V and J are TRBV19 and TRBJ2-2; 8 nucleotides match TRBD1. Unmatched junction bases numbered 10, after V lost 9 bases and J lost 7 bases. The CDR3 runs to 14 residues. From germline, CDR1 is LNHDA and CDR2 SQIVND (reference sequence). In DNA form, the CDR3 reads TGTGCCAGCGACAGGGGCTACAGTGTCGGGGAGCTGTTTTTT. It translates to CASDRGYSVGELFF.

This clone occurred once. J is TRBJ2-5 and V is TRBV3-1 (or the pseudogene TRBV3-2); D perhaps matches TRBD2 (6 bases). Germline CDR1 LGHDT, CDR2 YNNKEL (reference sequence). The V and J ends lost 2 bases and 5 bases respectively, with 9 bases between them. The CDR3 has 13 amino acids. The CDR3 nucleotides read TGTGCCAGCAGCCAACTAGGAGGGGAGACCCAGTACTTC. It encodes CASSQLGGETQYF.